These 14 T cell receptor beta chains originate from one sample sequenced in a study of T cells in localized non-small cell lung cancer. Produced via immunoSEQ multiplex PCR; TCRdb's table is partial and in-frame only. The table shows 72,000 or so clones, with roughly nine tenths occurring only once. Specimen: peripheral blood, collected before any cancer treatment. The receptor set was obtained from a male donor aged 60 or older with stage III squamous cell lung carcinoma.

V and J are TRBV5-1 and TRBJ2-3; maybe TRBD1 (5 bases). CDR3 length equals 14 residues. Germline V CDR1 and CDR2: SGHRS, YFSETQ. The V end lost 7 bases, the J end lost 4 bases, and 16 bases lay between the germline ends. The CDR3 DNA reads TGCGCCAGCGGGTCAAGGGGTGCATCAGATACGCAGTATTTT. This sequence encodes CASGSRGASDTQYF.

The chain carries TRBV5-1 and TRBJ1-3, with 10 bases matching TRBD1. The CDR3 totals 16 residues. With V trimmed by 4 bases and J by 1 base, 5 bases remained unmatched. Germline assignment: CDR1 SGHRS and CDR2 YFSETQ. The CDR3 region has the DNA TGCGCCAGCAGCGCGAGGACAGGGGGATCTGGAAACACCATATATTTT. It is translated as CASSARTGGSGNTIYF.

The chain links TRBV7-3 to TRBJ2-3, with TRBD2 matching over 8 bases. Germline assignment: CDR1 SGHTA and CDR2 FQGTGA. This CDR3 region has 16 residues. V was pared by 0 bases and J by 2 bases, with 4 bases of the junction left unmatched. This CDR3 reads CASSLTAGGHTDTQYF. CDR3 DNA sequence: TGTGCCAGCAGCTTAACGGCGGGGGGACACACAGATACGCAGTATTTT.

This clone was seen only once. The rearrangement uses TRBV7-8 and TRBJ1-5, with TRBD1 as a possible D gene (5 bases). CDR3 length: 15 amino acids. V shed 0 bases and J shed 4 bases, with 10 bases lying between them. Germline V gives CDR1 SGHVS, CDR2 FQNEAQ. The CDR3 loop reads CASSLAGGVNQPQHF. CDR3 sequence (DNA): TGTGCCAGCAGCTTAGCCGGGGGGGTTAATCAGCCCCAGCATTTT.

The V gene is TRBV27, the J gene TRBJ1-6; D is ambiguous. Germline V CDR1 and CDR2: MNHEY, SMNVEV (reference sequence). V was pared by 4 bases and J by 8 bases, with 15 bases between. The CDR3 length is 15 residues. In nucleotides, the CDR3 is TGTGCCAGCAGTTCTCAGCCTGAGCCAGATTCACCCCTCCACTTT. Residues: CASSSQPEPDSPLHF.

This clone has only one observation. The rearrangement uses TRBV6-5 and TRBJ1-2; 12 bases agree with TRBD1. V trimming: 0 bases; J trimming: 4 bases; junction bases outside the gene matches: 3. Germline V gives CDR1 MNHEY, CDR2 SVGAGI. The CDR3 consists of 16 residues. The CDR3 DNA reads TGTGCCAGCAGTTACTCGGGACAGGGGGCGTTCTATGGCTACACCTTC. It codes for CASSYSGQGAFYGYTF.

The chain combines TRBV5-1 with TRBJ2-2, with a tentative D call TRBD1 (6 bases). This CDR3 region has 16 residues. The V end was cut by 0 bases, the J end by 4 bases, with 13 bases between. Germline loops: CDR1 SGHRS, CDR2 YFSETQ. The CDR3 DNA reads TGCGCCAGCAGCTTGGCCCCCCAGGGGTCCACCGGGGAGCTGTTTTTT. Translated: CASSLAPQGSTGELFF.

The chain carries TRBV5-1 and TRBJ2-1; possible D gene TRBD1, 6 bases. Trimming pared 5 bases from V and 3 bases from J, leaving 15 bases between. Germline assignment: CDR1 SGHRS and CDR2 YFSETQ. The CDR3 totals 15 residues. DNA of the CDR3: TGCGCCAGCAGTTTTGTGGGACAAAGCTACAATGAGCAGTTCTTC. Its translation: CASSFVGQSYNEQFF.

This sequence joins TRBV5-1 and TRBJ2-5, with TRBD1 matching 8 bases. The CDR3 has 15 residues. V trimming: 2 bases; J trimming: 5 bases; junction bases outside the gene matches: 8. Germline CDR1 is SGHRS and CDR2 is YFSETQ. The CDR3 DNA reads TGCGCCAGCAGCTTAAACCTGGGACAGGCGGAGACCCAGTACTTC. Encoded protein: CASSLNLGQAETQYF.

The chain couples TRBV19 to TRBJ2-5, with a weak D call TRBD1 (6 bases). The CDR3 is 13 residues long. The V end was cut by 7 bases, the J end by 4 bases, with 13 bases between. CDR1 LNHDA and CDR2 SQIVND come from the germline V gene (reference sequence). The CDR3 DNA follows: TGTGCCAGTAAGGTACAGGGTTTAGAGACCCAGTACTTC. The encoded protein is CASKVQGLETQYF.

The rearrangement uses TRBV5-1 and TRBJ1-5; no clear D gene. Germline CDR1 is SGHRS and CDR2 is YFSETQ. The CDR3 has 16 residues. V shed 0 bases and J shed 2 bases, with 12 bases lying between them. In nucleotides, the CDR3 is TGCGCCAGCAGCTTGGTTGGTGTTAATGGCAATCAGCCCCAGCATTTT. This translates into CASSLVGVNGNQPQHF.

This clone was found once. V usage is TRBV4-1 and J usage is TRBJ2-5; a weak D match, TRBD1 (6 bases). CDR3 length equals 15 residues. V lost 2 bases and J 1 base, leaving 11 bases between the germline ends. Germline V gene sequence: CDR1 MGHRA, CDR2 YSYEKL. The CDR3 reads CASSQFPTGQETQYF. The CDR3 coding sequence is TGCGCCAGCAGCCAATTTCCGACAGGCCAAGAGACCCAGTACTTC.

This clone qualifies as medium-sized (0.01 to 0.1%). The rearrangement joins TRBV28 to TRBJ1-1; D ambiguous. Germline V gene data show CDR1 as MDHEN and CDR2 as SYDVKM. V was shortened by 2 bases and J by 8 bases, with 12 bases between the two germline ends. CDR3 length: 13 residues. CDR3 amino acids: CASSLEGVREAFF. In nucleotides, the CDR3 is TGTGCCAGCAGTTTAGAGGGAGTTCGAGAAGCTTTCTTT.

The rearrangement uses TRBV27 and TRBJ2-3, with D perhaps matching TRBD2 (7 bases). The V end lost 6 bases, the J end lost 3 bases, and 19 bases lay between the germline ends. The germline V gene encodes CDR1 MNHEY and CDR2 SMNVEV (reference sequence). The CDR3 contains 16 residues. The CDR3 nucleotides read TGTGCCAGCAGCTCCTTAGGCGGGGGCCAGACAGATACGCAGTATTTT. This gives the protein CASSSLGGGQTDTQYF.